This T cell receptor beta chain was identified during a study of cytotoxic CD8 clonotypes in ibrutinib-treated CLL. Overall study: Some 10 relapsed/refractory, approximately 15 treatment-naive; around 18 IGHV unmutated. Productive templates per sample averaged roughly 250,000; productive rearrangements, 80,000 to 95,000.

The CDR3 covers 16 residues. With 6 bases clipped from V and 1 base from J, the junction kept 2 bases outside the gene matches. Germline V gives CDR1 SGHAT, CDR2 FQDESV (reference sequence). Libraries were prepared by immunoSEQ multiplex PCR; TCRdb keeps only in-frame clonotypes and omits some of them. The repertoire consists of some 12,000 clones, with around 68% occurring once and the leading ten covering roughly 25%. Turning to this clone: Its antigen is undetermined.

Overall study results and limits: Clonality measured at baseline exceeded age-matched healthy donors, tracking circulating CD8+ T-cell counts.

Sequencing used PBMCs, obtained before ibrutinib treatment. The receptor was isolated from a human donor with chronic lymphocytic leukemia. V usage is TRBV11-1 and J usage is TRBJ2-1, with 14 positions matching TRBD2. Written as DNA, the CDR3 is TGTGCCAGCAGTTGGACTAGCGGGGGGTCCTACAATGAGCAGTTCTTC. Amino acids: CASSWTSGGSYNEQFF. The entire variable domain, with the rest obtained from reference TRBV11-1 and TRBJ2-1, is as follows: EAEVAQSPRYKITEKSQAVAFWCDPISGHATLYWYRQILGQGPELLVQFQDESVVDDSQLPKDRFSAERLKGVDSTLKIQPAELGDSAMYLCASSWTSGGSYNEQFFGPGTRLTVL.